The text below deals with one TCR beta chain. Its antigen target is currently unknown. No base-level quality is on record; no much larger clone is a single base apart. The collaborating institutions used their own protocols to collect whole blood in K2EDTA tubes. For TCRbeta analysis, collaborator samples were shipped as frozen whole blood, as isolated PBMCs, or as DNA extracted from either sample type. V lost 3 bases and J lost 4 bases, and the count of bases not matched to a germline gene is 5. According to the germline V gene, CDR1 reads KGHDR and CDR2 reads SFDVKD. The CDR3 sequence holds 15 residues, the cysteine and phenylalanine included. Only the CDR3 portion is preserved as DNA: 45 bases, with reading frame beginning at the first base. TCRbeta CDR3 regions were amplified from genomic DNA using the immunoSEQ Assay, a bias-controlled multiplex PCR. Per the authors' processing: The number of nucleated cells in each sample was estimated from the amplification of reference gene primers within the assay. Sequence reads were collapsed and filtered to measure the absolute abundance of every unique TCRbeta CDR3 rearrangement. For each sample, productive Simpson clonality was calculated as the square root of Simpson's diversity index across productive rearrangements. What TCRdb holds here is the immuneACCESS table cut down to in-frame rearrangements. Part of the clones is not present; checked against another copy, under half of the missing clones reflect an unresolved V gene, and the others are unexplained. The D gene and trimming were derived from the DNA, and the V and J assignments and clone size from that table. A total of fewer than 110,000 clones appear in this sample, about 91% of them only once. 5.5% to 8% of the sample goes to the ten largest clones.

These data are taken from a study of blood T cell repertoires in COVID-19 (dated by TCRdb to 2020 to 2022). Study-wide context: Collaborator samples came from the United States, Italy and Spain and covered acute and convalescent phases of COVID-19. The material from the prospective study consisted of cDNA or gDNA derived from T cells, B-cell-depleted T cells, or PBMCs. Subjects who had been exposed to COVID-19, were actively infected with it, or had recovered from it provided the deeply sampled blood TCRbeta repertoires that made up the dataset. The repertoires were released in a freely available public database intended as a resource for research on the immune response to SARS-CoV-2. The samples were drawn from two sources: the first 160 participants of the ongoing ImmuneRACE study, and 1,200 or so subjects contributed by 6 global collaborators. A de-identified subject ID, COVID-19 status, age in years and sex were almost always included in the sample metadata. Where HLA class I and class II types were available, the types were taken from metadata supplied by the sample provider, not from assay-based typing. What the study reported, not specific to this receptor: The amount of clinical and demographic metadata varied by source and participant and was provided uncurated.

This receptor was obtained from a man aged 45-65 years with active or convalescent COVID-19. The chain joins TRBV24-1 to TRBJ2-1, and 7 junction bases match TRBD2. The specimen sequenced was peripheral blood. The DNA sequence is given as TGTGCCACCAGTGATCCGAGCGGGGATTACAATGAGCAGTTCTTC. It specifies CATSDPSGDYNEQFF.